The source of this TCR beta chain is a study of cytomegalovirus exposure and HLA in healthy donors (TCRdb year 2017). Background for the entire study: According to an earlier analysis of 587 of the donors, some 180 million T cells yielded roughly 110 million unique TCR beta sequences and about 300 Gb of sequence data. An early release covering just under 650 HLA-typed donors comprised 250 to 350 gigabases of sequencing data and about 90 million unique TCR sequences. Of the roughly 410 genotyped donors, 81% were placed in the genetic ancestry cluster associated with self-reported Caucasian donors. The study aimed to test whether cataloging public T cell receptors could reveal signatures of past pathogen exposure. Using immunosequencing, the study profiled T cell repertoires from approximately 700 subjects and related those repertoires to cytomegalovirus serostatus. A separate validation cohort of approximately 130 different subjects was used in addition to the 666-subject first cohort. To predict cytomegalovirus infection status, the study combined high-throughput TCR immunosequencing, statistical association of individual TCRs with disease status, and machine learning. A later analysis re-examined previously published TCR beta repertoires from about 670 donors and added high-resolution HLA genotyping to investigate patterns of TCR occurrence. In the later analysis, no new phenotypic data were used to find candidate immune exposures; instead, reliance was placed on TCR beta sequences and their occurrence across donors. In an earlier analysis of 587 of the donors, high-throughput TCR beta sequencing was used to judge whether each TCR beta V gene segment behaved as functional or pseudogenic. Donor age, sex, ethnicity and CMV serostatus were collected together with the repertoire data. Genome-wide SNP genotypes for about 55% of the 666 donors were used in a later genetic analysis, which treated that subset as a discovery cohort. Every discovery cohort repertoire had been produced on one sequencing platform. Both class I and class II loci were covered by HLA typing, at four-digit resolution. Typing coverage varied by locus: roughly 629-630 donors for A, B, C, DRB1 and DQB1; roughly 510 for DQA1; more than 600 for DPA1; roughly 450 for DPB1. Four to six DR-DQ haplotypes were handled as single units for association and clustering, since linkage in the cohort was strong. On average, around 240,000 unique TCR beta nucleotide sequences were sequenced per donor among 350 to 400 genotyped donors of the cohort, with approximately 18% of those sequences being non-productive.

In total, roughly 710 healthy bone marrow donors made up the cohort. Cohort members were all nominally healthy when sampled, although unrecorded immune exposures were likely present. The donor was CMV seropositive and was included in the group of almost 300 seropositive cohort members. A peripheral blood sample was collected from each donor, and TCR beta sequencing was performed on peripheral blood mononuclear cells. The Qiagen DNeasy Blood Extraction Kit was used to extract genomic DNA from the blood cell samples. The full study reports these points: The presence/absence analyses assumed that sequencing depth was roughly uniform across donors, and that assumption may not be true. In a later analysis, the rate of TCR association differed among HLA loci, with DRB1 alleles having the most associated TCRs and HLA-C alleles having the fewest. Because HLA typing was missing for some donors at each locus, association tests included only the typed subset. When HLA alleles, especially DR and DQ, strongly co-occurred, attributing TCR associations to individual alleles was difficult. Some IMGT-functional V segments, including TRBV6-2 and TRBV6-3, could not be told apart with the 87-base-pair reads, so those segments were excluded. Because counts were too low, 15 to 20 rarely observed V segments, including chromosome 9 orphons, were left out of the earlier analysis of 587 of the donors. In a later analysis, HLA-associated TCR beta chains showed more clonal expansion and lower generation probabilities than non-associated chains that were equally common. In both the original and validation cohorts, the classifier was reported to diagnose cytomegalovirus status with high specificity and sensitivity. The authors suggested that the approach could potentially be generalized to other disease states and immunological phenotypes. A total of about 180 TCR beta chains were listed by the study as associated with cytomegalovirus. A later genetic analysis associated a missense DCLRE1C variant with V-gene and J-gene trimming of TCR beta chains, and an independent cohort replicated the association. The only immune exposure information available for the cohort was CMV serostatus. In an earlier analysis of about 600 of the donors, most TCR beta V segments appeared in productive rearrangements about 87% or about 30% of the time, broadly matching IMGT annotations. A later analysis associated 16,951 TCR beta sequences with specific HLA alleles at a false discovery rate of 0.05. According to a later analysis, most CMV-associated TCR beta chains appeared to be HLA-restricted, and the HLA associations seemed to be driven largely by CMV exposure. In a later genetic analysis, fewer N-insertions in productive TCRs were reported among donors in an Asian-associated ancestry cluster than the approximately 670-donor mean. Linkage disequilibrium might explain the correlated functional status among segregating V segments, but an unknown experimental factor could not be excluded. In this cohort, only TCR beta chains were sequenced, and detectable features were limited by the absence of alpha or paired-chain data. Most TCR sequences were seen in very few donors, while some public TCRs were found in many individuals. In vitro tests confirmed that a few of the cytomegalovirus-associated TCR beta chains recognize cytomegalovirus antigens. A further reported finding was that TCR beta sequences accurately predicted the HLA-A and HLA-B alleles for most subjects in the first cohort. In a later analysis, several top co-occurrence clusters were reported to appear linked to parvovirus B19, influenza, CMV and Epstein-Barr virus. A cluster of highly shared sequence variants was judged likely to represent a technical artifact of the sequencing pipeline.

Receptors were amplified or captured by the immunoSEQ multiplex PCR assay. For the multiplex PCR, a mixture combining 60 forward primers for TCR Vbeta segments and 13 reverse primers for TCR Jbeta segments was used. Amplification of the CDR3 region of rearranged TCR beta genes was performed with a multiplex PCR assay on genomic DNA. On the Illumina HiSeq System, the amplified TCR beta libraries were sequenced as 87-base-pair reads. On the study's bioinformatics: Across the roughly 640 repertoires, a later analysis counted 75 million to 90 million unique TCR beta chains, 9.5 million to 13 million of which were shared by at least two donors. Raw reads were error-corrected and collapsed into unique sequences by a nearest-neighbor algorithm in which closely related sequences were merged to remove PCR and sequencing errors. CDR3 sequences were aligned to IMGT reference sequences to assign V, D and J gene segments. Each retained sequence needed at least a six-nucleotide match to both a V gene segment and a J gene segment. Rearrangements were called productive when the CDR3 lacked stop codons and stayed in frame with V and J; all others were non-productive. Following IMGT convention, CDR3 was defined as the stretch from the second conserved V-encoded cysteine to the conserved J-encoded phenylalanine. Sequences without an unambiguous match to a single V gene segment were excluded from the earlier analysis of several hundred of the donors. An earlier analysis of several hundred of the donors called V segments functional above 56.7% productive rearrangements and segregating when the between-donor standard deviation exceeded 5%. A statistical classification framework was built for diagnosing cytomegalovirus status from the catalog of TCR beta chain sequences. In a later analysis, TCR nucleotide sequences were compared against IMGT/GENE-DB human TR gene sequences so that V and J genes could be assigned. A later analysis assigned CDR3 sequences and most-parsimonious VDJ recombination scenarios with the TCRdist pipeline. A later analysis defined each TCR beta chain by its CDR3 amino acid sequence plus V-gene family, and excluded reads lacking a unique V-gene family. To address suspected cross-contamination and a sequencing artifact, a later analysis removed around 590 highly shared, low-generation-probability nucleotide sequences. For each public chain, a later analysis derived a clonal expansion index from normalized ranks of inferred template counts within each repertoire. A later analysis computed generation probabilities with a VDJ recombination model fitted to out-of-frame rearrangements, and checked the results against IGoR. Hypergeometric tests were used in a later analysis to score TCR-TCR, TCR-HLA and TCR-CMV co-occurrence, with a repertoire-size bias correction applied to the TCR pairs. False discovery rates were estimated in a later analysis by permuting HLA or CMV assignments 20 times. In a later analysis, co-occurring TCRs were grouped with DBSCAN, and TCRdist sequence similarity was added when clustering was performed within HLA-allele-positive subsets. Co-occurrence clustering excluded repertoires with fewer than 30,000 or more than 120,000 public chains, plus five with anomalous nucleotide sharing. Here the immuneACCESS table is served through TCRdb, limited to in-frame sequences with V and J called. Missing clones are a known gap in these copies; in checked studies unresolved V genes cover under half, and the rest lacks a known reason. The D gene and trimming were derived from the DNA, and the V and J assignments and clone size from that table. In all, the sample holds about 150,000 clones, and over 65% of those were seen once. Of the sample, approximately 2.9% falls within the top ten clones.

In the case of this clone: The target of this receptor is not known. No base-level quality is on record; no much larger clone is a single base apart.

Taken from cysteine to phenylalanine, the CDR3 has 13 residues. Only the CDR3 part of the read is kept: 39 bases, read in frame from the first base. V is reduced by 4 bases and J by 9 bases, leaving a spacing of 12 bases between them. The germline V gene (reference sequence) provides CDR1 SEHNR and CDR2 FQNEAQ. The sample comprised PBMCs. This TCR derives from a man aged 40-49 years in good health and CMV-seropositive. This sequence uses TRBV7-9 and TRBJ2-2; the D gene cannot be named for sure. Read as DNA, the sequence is TGTGCCAGCAGCTCCATTCTAGGCAGGGAGCTGTTTTTT. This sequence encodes CASSSILGRELFF.